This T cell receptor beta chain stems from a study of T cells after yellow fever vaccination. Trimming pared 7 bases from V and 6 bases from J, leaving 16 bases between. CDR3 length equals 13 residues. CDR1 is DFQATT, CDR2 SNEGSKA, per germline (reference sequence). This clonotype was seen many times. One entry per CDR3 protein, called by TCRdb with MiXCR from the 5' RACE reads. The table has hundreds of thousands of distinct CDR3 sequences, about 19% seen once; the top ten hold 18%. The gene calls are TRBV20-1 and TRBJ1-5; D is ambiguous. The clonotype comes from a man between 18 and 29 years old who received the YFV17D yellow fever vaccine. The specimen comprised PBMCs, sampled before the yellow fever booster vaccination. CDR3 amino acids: CSGMENLGQPQHF. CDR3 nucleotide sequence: TGCAGTGGTATGGAAAACTTGGGTCAGCCCCAGCATTTT.